This entry lists 32 T cell receptor beta chains sequenced from one sample in a study of T cells in Graves' hyperthyroidism and ophthalmopathy. RNA transcripts gave rise to amplified TCR beta CDR3 regions. The primer set for the first-round RT-PCR of the TCR CDR3 was HTBI. Via MiXCR, TCRdb re-called the multiplex PCR reads, giving one row per CDR3 protein. Of roughly 380,000 distinct CDR3 sequences in the sample, about a sixth are singletons; the top ten hold roughly 16%. The sequenced material came from blood. The origin of the receptors is a woman aged 35 to 49 with Graves' ophthalmopathy.

The sample holds a few counts of this clonotype. The chain is built from TRBV7-8 and TRBJ2-5; D not certain. The CDR3 consists of 15 residues. Trimming left V 1 base short and J 2 bases short, with 11 bases between. The germline V gene encodes CDR1 SGHVS and CDR2 FQNEAQ. CDR3 nucleotides: TGTGCCAGCAGCTTAGGGCCTCGCGTGCAAGAGACCCAGTACTTC. Translating gives CASSLGPRVQETQYF. Full variable domain (rest looked up from reference TRBV7-8 and TRBJ2-5): GAGVSQSPRYKVAKRGQDVALRCDPISGHVSLFWYQQALGQGPEFLTYFQNEAQLDKSGLPSDRFFAERPEGSVSTLKIQRTQQEDSAVYLCASSLGPRVQETQYFGPGTRLLVL.

This clonotype was seen ten or more times. The V call is TRBV5-1, the J call TRBJ1-1; D unclear. Trimming took 2 bases from V and 2 from J, leaving 16 bases between them. The germline CDR1 and CDR2 sequences are SGHRS and YFSETQ. The CDR3 loop spans 16 amino acids. For the CDR3, the DNA is TGCGCCAGCAGCTTTCAGGCCAGGACTCTCAACACTGAAGCTTTCTTT. It translates to CASSFQARTLNTEAFF.

The V gene is TRBV20-1, the J gene TRBJ1-2; D is ambiguous. Germline V gene lookup returns CDR1 DFQATT and CDR2 SNEGSKA (reference sequence). The germline V and J ends were trimmed by 1 base and 5 bases, with 14 bases remaining between them. This CDR3 region has 14 residues. The CDR3 DNA reads TGCAGTGCTAGAGCCGCCGGGCCCCAGTATGGCTACACCTTC. Protein product: CSARAAGPQYGYTF.

This clonotype was counted ten times or more. The chain has TRBV18 and TRBJ1-5; maybe TRBD1 (5 bases). Germline V lookup: CDR1 KGHSH, CDR2 LQKENI. The CDR3 length is 14 residues. V dropped 1 base and J dropped 6 bases, with 10 bases sitting between them. The CDR3 DNA follows: TGTGCCAGCTCACCACTGTACGGGGGTCAGCCCCAGCATTTT. It yields the protein CASSPLYGGQPQHF.

This clonotype was counted ten times or more. This sequence joins TRBV12-3 or TRBV12-4 and TRBJ2-7; the D is unclear. V lost 5 bases and J 7 bases, leaving 18 bases between the germline ends. This CDR3 contains 14 residues. The CDR3 loop reads CASSVLPGLGEQYF. CDR3 nucleotide sequence: TGTGCCAGCAGTGTCCTACCTGGGCTGGGGGAGCAGTACTTC.

CDR3 region: CASRGGYVDQPQHF. The CDR3 bases are TGTGCCAGCAGAGGGGGTTACGTCGATCAGCCCCAGCATTTT. The J gene is TRBJ1-5, the V gene TRBV6-2 or TRBV6-3; D perhaps matches TRBD1 (6 bases). The CDR3 sequence is 14 residues long. The V gene lost 6 bases and the J gene lost 5 bases, with 14 bases spanning the gap. Germline lookup yields CDR1 MNHEY and CDR2 SVGEGT.

Comment on this clonotype: This could be a read error, since a much larger clone is one nucleotide away. This chain joins TRBV7-9 and TRBJ2-7, with D unclear. The CDR3 consists of 14 residues. The V end lost 2 bases, the J end lost 4 bases, and 12 bases lay between the germline ends. Germline-derived CDR1 and CDR2 are SEHNR and FQNEAQ (reference sequence). The CDR3 here is CASSLSRTDYEQYF. The CDR3 bases are TGTGCCAGCAGCTTATCGCGTACAGATTACGAGCAGTACTTC.

This clonotype has at least ten counts. The chain employs TRBV27 and TRBJ1-5, with D perhaps matching TRBD1 (5 bases). This CDR3 is built from 14 residues. Germline V gene data show CDR1 as MNHEY and CDR2 as SMNVEV (reference sequence). Trimming took off 7 bases at V and 7 bases at J, with 17 bases between the two ends. CDR3 residues: CASNASGPGQPQHF. CDR3 nucleotides: TGTGCCAGCAACGCATCGGGGCCGGGGCAGCCCCAGCATTTT.

This clonotype was picked up many times. The chain joins TRBV20-1 to TRBJ1-1; TRBD1 is a possible D gene (6 bases). CDR3 length: 16 residues. V was pared by 2 bases and J by 0 bases, with 16 bases between. In germline, CDR1 is DFQATT, CDR2 SNEGSKA (reference sequence). This CDR3 reads CSARIREGGMNTEAFF. CDR3 in DNA: TGCAGTGCTAGAATAAGGGAAGGGGGTATGAACACTGAAGCTTTCTTT.

This clonotype was counted many times. The chain is built from TRBV10-1 and TRBJ2-5; 10 bases line up with TRBD2. The J segment lost 5 bases and the V segment lost 6 bases, leaving 6 bases of the junction unmatched. CDR3 length: 14 amino acids. Germline V gene lookup returns CDR1 WNHNN and CDR2 SYGVQD (reference sequence). The CDR3 DNA follows: TGCGCCAGCAGCGGTGGACTAGCGGTGGAGACCCAGTACTTC. This gives the protein CASSGGLAVETQYF.

This clonotype was observed at least ten times. The rearrangement links TRBV6-2 or TRBV6-3 to TRBJ2-7, with TRBD2 matching 10 bases. The CDR3 loop spans 15 amino acids. Germline CDR1 reads MNHEY; CDR2 reads SVGEGT. V lost 6 bases, J lost 9 bases, and 14 bases stayed unmatched. CDR3 residues: CASSQRGLATLVQYF. The CDR3 DNA is TGTGCCAGCAGCCAGCGGGGACTAGCGACTTTGGTGCAGTACTTC.

This clonotype was observed at least ten times. This chain links TRBV6-5 with TRBJ1-5; D remains unclear. The CDR3 runs to 14 residues. Per germline, CDR1 MNHEY and CDR2 SVGAGI. Trimming left V 8 bases short and J 7 bases short, with 18 bases between. The CDR3 here is CASRFPEIGQPQHF. CDR3 sequence (DNA): TGTGCCAGCCGGTTTCCGGAAATAGGACAGCCCCAGCATTTT.

In its sample, this clonotype was seen many times. J is TRBJ1-5 and V is TRBV19; perhaps TRBD1 as D (6 bases). V was shortened by 7 bases and J by 5 bases, with 12 bases between the two germline ends. The CDR3 runs to 13 residues. Per the germline V gene, CDR1 is LNHDA and CDR2 is SQIVND (reference sequence). The CDR3 sequence: CASTGTLDQPQHF. Here the CDR3 DNA reads TGTGCCAGTACCGGGACATTGGATCAGCCCCAGCATTTT.

This clonotype was recorded at least ten times. V is TRBV5-5 and J is TRBJ2-2; 11 bases agree with TRBD2. Germline V gene data show CDR1 as SGHKS and CDR2 as YYEKEE (reference sequence). V trimming: 6 bases; J trimming: 5 bases; junction bases outside the gene matches: 6. The CDR3 sequence is 15 residues long. The CDR3 loop is CASKTTSGTTGELFF. The CDR3 region has the DNA TGTGCCAGCAAGACGACTAGCGGGACAACCGGGGAGCTGTTTTTT.

This clonotype was observed a handful of times. The chain employs TRBV6-1 and TRBJ2-5, with 8 positions matching TRBD2. Germline trimming cut 7 bases from V and 2 bases from J; bases unmatched to any gene: 3. Germline CDR1 reads MNHNS; CDR2 reads SASEGT. The CDR3 is 13 amino acids. The CDR3 bases are TGTGCCAGCACGGGGGGGACGCAAGAGACCCAGTACTTC. Residues: CASTGGTQETQYF.

This clonotype was detected ten times or more. The rearrangement links TRBV2 to TRBJ2-7; the D gene is possibly TRBD2 (6 bases). V was clipped by 6 bases and J by 6 bases, with 15 bases between them. Germline V gene sequence: CDR1 SNHLY, CDR2 FYNNEI. CDR3 length: 13 amino acids. As DNA, the CDR3 is TGTGCCAGCAGCGAGACTAGGGTGAGCGAGCAGTACTTC. Amino acids: CASSETRVSEQYF.

The sample holds a few counts of this clonotype. This chain links TRBV29-1 with TRBJ2-7; D possibly uses TRBD1 or TRBD2 (5 bases each). The CDR3 consists of 14 residues. Germline loops: CDR1 SQVTM, CDR2 ANQGSEA. Trimming took 0 bases from V and 0 from J, leaving 9 bases between them. CDR3 DNA: TGCAGCGTTGAAGACCGGGACGACTCCTACGAGCAGTACTTC. Translation gives CSVEDRDDSYEQYF.

This clonotype was counted ten times or more. A read error may account for a junction end that differs from germline. The chain uses TRBV6-5 and TRBJ1-1, with 7 nucleotides matching TRBD1. The CDR3 contains 13 residues. Per germline, CDR1 MNHEY and CDR2 SVGAGI. The CDR3 loop is CASSIRGDTEALF. The DNA of the CDR3 is TGTGCCAGCAGCATCAGGGGGGACACTGAAGCTCTCTTT.

Ten or more counts support this clonotype. The V gene is TRBV6-2 or TRBV6-3, the J gene TRBJ2-5; 7 bases fit TRBD1. The CDR3 extends over 14 amino acids. Germline values: CDR1 MNHEY, CDR2 SVGEGT. The V segment lost 10 bases and the J segment 2 bases; nucleotides outside the gene matches: 10. The CDR3, as DNA: TGTGCCACAAACATCGACAGGGCTCAAGAGACCCAGTACTTC. It specifies CATNIDRAQETQYF.

At least ten counts were recorded for this clonotype. The chain joins TRBV16 to TRBJ2-1; 14 bases agree with TRBD2. Germline assignment: CDR1 KGHSY and CDR2 FQNENV. The CDR3 is 21 residues long. V shed 6 bases and J 6 bases; nucleotides not matched to a gene: 22. This CDR3 is CASRPPGLAGVLTTNRNEQFF. In nucleotides, the CDR3 is TGTGCCAGCAGGCCACCGGGACTAGCGGGAGTTCTTACTACTAATCGCAATGAGCAGTTCTTC.

This chain connects TRBV20-1 to TRBJ2-4; TRBD2 is a possible D gene (6 bases). This CDR3 is built from 16 residues. CDR1 is DFQATT, CDR2 SNEGSKA, per germline (reference sequence). V was trimmed by 1 base and J by 0 bases, leaving 13 bases between them. CDR3 DNA sequence: TGCAGTGCTAGAGGAGAGAGGGGACTAGCCAAAAACATTCAGTACTTC. This codes for CSARGERGLAKNIQYF.

This clonotype was counted at least ten times. The conserved final phenylalanine or tryptophan is absent from the CDR3, which likely points to a read error. This chain uses TRBV5-1 with TRBJ1-1, with a possible D match to TRBD1 (5 bases). The V gene lost 4 bases and the J gene lost 0 bases, with 16 bases spanning the gap. Germline V gene lookup returns CDR1 SGHRS and CDR2 YFSETQ. The CDR3 runs to 16 residues. The CDR3 DNA sequence: TGCGCCAGCAGCCGGGGGGAAGGTGCTATGAACACTGAAGCTTTCCTT. It is translated as CASSRGEGAMNTEAFL.

This clonotype was picked up many times. The V call is TRBV6-5, the J call TRBJ2-5, with D possibly matching TRBD2 (5 bases). The CDR3 sequence is 13 residues long. Trimming pared 6 bases from V and 5 bases from J, leaving 13 bases between. Germline-derived CDR1 and CDR2 are MNHEY and SVGAGI. As DNA, the CDR3 is TGTGCCAGCAGAAAGGACCCGGGGGAGACCCAGTACTTC. It codes for CASRKDPGETQYF.

This clonotype has a count of ten or more. This chain connects TRBV27 to TRBJ1-1; 7 bases fit TRBD1. CDR1 is MNHEY and CDR2 is SMNVEV in the germline V gene (reference sequence). This CDR3 contains 14 residues. V shed 5 bases and J 3 bases; nucleotides not matched to a gene: 6. In DNA, the CDR3 is TGTGCCAGCAGTCCGGGGGACAGCCACACTGAAGCTTTCTTT. Protein sequence: CASSPGDSHTEAFF.

This clonotype showed up many times. The rearrangement links TRBV11-2 to TRBJ2-2, with D perhaps matching TRBD2 (5 bases). Trimming took 4 bases from V and 1 from J, leaving 10 bases between them. The germline V gene has CDR1 SGHAT and CDR2 FQNNGV. The CDR3 totals 15 residues. The CDR3 sequence is CASSSLDWNTGELFF. DNA of the CDR3: TGTGCCAGCAGCTCCTTGGACTGGAACACCGGGGAGCTGTTTTTT.

This clonotype was counted many times. The chain employs TRBV12-3 or TRBV12-4 and TRBJ2-2; D possibly corresponds to TRBD2 (7 bases). The CDR3 totals 19 residues. Deletions cut 2 bases from V and 5 bases from J, with 24 bases between. The CDR3: CASSLRPLGGGGVTGELFF. CDR3 sequence (DNA): TGTGCCAGCAGTTTACGCCCCCTAGGTGGGGGGGGCGTAACCGGGGAGCTGTTTTTT.

Ten or more counts support this clonotype. The rearrangement uses TRBV12-3 or TRBV12-4 and TRBJ1-5; no reliable D call. The germline V and J ends were trimmed by 3 bases and 5 bases, with 8 bases remaining between them. The CDR3 has 13 residues. The CDR3 is CASSFEGDQPQHF. The CDR3 bases are TGTGCCAGCAGTTTTGAGGGAGATCAGCCCCAGCATTTT.

This clonotype was observed at least ten times. The CDR3 loop reads CASSELLNVETQYF. DNA for the CDR3: TGTGCCAGCAGTGAACTATTAAACGTGGAGACCCAGTACTTC. The V and J genes are TRBV6-1 and TRBJ2-5; unclear D gene. Trimming shortened V by 2 bases and J by 5 bases, and 12 bases separated the two germline ends. CDR1 is MNHNS, CDR2 SASEGT, per germline. This CDR3 has 14 amino acids.

Comment on this clonotype: With a much larger clone just one base away, this may be a read error. V is TRBV11-3 and J is TRBJ1-1; D is perhaps TRBD1 (5 bases). CDR3 length: 14 residues. CDR1 SGHNT and CDR2 YENEEA come from the germline V gene. The CDR3 DNA reads as TGTGCCAGCAGCTTAGATCGTGCGGACACTGAAGCTCTCTTT. Its translation: CASSLDRADTEALF.

This clonotype was seen many times. V gene TRBV30 combines with J gene TRBJ2-7; the D call may be TRBD1 or TRBD2 (5 bases each). Germline assignment: CDR1 GTSNPN and CDR2 SVGIG (reference sequence). The CDR3 covers 14 residues. V lost 4 bases and J lost 3, with 16 bases in between. The CDR3 nucleotides read TGTGCCTGGATCCCCGGGACGGCTATCTACGAGCAGTACTTC. This gives the protein CAWIPGTAIYEQYF.

In its sample, this clonotype was seen many times. This chain joins TRBV20-1 and TRBJ1-5; a weak D match, TRBD1 (5 bases). CDR3 size: 15 residues. V lost 4 bases, J lost 2 bases, and 15 bases lay in between. The germline V gene has CDR1 DFQATT and CDR2 SNEGSKA (reference sequence). The CDR3 DNA sequence: TGCAGTGCTAAAGATGGGGGGGTTGGCAATCAGCCCCAGCATTTT. It is translated as CSAKDGGVGNQPQHF.

This sequence joins TRBV30 and TRBJ1-3; D is unclear. CDR1 and CDR2 from the germline V gene are GTSNPN and SVGIG (reference sequence). V lost 0 bases and J 0 bases, leaving 3 bases between the germline ends. The CDR3 loop spans 13 amino acids. For the CDR3, the DNA is TGTGCCTGGAGTGTCCTCTCTGGAAACACCATATATTTT. It yields the protein CAWSVLSGNTIYF.